These 22 T cell receptor beta chains share one sample of origin, sequenced in a study of T cell responses to AZD1222 COVID-19 vaccine. TCRdb's copy holds only in-frame clones and misses some; the assay was immunoSEQ multiplex PCR. This table has approximately 170,000 clones, roughly 87% appearing once. The sample was peripheral blood, taken 28 days after the second AZD1222 dose. Source of these receptors: an adult who received the AZD1222 COVID-19 vaccine.

The rearrangement uses TRBV4-2 and TRBJ2-1; 10 bases are shared with TRBD1. The CDR3 has 21 residues. The V segment lost 0 bases and the J segment 0 bases; nucleotides outside the gene matches: 14. Germline-derived CDR1 and CDR2 are LGHNA and YNFKEQ. The CDR3 region has the DNA TGTGCCAGCAGCCAAGAAGGGGGGACAGGGGCACCCCAACTCTCCTACAATGAGCAGTTCTTC. This codes for CASSQEGGTGAPQLSYNEQFF.

The gene calls are TRBV7-6 and TRBJ1-2; tentative D call: TRBD1 (5 bases). There are 15 residues in the CDR3. Trimming shortened V by 2 bases and J by 3 bases, and 13 bases separated the two germline ends. Per germline, CDR1 SGHVS and CDR2 FNYEAQ. As DNA, the CDR3 is TGTGCCAGCAGCTTAATGGCGGGGGAGGACTATGGCTACACCTTC. Translated: CASSLMAGEDYGYTF.

The V and J genes are TRBV5-1 and TRBJ1-6; D is perhaps TRBD1 (6 bases). CDR3 length: 16 residues. V dropped 5 bases and J dropped 1 base, with 13 bases sitting between them. Germline CDR1 and CDR2: SGHRS and YFSETQ. The CDR3 sequence: CASSEQGGSYNSPLHF. In DNA form, the CDR3 reads TGCGCCAGCAGTGAACAGGGAGGGTCCTATAATTCACCCCTCCACTTT.

This clone has only a few counts. CDR3 sequence reads: CASTAGDSPLHF. CDR3 sequence (DNA): TGTGCCAGCACCGCAGGGGATTCACCCCTCCACTTT. The chain combines TRBV7-9 with TRBJ1-6; D perhaps matches TRBD1 (6 bases). With 7 bases removed from V and 8 bases from J, the gap between germline ends came to 9 bases. CDR3 length equals 12 residues. Germline lookup yields CDR1 SEHNR and CDR2 FQNEAQ (reference sequence).

This clone was detected a few times. This rearrangement joins TRBV28 to TRBJ1-1, with 7 positions matching TRBD1. With 6 bases clipped from V and 4 bases from J, the junction kept 8 bases outside the gene matches. The CDR3 is 14 amino acids. Germline-derived CDR1 and CDR2 are MDHEN and SYDVKM. The chain's CDR3 is CASSPSAGGTEAFF. The CDR3 DNA reads TGTGCCAGCAGCCCGTCCGCAGGGGGCACTGAAGCTTTCTTT.

V and J are TRBV15 and TRBJ2-7; D remains unclear. Germline assignment: CDR1 LNHNV and CDR2 YYDKDF (reference sequence). V was cut by 0 bases and J by 6 bases, with 12 bases left in between. The CDR3 covers 14 residues. CDR3 coding DNA: TGTGCCACCAGCAGAGAAACGTCCTGGGGCGAGCAGTACTTC. As protein: CATSRETSWGEQYF.

The V call is TRBV5-1, the J call TRBJ1-1; no reliable D call. The CDR3 spans 15 residues. Germline CDR1 and CDR2: SGHRS and YFSETQ. V gave up 4 bases and J gave up 1 base, with 14 bases separating them. As DNA, the CDR3 is TGCGCCAGCAGCGAGGTGCCTCCGCCGAACACTGAAGCTTTCTTT. Translation: CASSEVPPPNTEAFF. The full variable domain, completed using reference TRBV5-1 and TRBJ1-1, is KAGVTQTPRYLIKTRGQQVTLSCSPISGHRSVSWYQQTPGQGLQFLFEYFSETQRNKGNFPGRFSGRQFSNSRSEMNVSTLELGDSALYLCASSEVPPPNTEAFFGQGTRLTVV.

CDR3 protein: CAWRKGPQNTEAFF. The CDR3 coding sequence is TGTGCCTGGAGAAAGGGACCTCAGAACACTGAAGCTTTCTTT. This sequence joins TRBV30 and TRBJ1-1; perhaps TRBD1 as D (5 bases). The germline V gene encodes CDR1 GTSNPN and CDR2 SVGIG (reference sequence). The CDR3 covers 14 residues. V shed 3 bases and J shed 1 base, with 12 bases lying between them.

This chain joins TRBV7-6 and TRBJ2-2; D remains unclear. From germline, CDR1 is SGHVS and CDR2 FNYEAQ. Trimming stripped 1 base from V and 1 base from J, with 4 bases between. The CDR3 loop spans 14 amino acids. In nucleotides, the CDR3 is TGTGCCAGCAGCTTAGACAGGAACACCGGGGAGCTGTTTTTT. As protein: CASSLDRNTGELFF. Full variable domain (remainder filled in from reference TRBV7-6 and TRBJ2-2): GAGVSQSPRYKVTKRGQDVALRCDPISGHVSLYWYRQALGQGPEFLTYFNYEAQQDKSGLPNDRFSAERPEGSISTLTIQRTEQRDSAMYRCASSLDRNTGELFFGEGSRLTVL.

J is TRBJ1-2 and V is TRBV30, with 7 bases identical to TRBD1. Germline CDR1 GTSNPN, CDR2 SVGIG (reference sequence). The CDR3 runs to 13 residues. The trim removed 1 base at V and 8 bases at J, leaving 7 bases unmatched. CDR3 in DNA: TGTGCCTGGAGTGCCACAACAGGGGACGGCTACACCTTC. Its protein product is CAWSATTGDGYTF.

The chain is built from TRBV21-1 and TRBJ1-4. TRBV21-1 is termed a pseudogene. The length of the CDR3 is 14 residues. The CDR3 is CASSRGCTDEKLFF. The CDR3 coding sequence is TGTGCCAGCAGCAGGGGGTGCACGGACGAAAAACTGTTTTTT.

This chain connects TRBV18 to TRBJ2-7, with D perhaps matching TRBD1 (6 bases). The germline V gene encodes CDR1 KGHSH and CDR2 LQKENI. The ends were cut back, 4 bases at V and 5 bases at J, with 12 bases in the middle. This CDR3 comprises 13 residues. The DNA of the CDR3 is TGTGCCAGCTCACACACGCGGACAGACGAGCAGTACTTC. This translates into CASSHTRTDEQYF.

The chain combines TRBV4-3 with TRBJ2-7, with D uncertain. CDR3 length equals 12 residues. In germline, CDR1 is LGHNA, CDR2 YSLEER. Trimming cost V 0 bases and J 6 bases, with 6 bases left between them. The CDR3 sequence: CASSQEGSEQYF. For the CDR3, the DNA is TGCGCCAGCAGCCAAGAGGGTAGCGAGCAGTACTTC.

This clone came up a few times. V and J are TRBV18 and TRBJ2-7, with D possibly TRBD2 on 6 matching bases. The V gene lost 1 base and the J gene lost 5 bases, with 15 bases spanning the gap. This CDR3 comprises 15 residues. CDR1 and CDR2 (germline): KGHSH, LQKENI. The CDR3, as DNA: TGTGCCAGCTCACCACGGGCGGGACTCCATGACGAGCAGTACTTC. It specifies CASSPRAGLHDEQYF.

The V call is TRBV19, the J call TRBJ2-2; D not certain. The germline V gene has CDR1 LNHDA and CDR2 SQIVND (reference sequence). V was trimmed by 10 bases and J by 1 base, leaving 10 bases between them. This CDR3 region has 13 residues. The DNA for the CDR3 is TGTGCCACGCAGGTTCTGAACACCGGGGAGCTGTTTTTT. Amino acids: CATQVLNTGELFF. The entire variable domain, with the rest obtained from reference TRBV19 and TRBJ2-2, is as follows: DGGITQSPKYLFRKEGQNVTLSCEQNLNHDAMYWYRQDPGQGLRLIYYSQIVNDFQKGDIAEGYSVSREKKESFPLTVTSAQKNPTAFYLCATQVLNTGELFFGEGSRLTVL.

The J gene is TRBJ2-7, the V gene TRBV12-3 or TRBV12-4; D unclear. The CDR3 is made up of 13 amino acids. V lost 2 bases and J 0 bases, leaving 5 bases between the germline ends. The CDR3 loop reads CASSLHSSYEQYF. The CDR3 DNA reads as TGTGCCAGCAGTTTACACAGCTCCTACGAGCAGTACTTC.

In regard to this clone: In the same sample, other DNA sequences code for this CDR3. The chain carries TRBV4-3 and TRBJ2-2; D tentatively fits TRBD1 or TRBD2 (5 bases each). The V end was cut by 1 base, the J end by 5 bases, with 11 bases between. This CDR3 comprises 15 residues. Per germline, CDR1 LGHNA and CDR2 YSLEER. CDR3 nucleotides: TGCGCCAGCAGCCAAGTGCAGGGACGGACCGGGGAGCTGTTTTTT. Translation gives CASSQVQGRTGELFF.

The chain has TRBV7-9 and TRBJ1-3; D gene uncertain. The CDR3 is 17 residues long. V shed 2 bases and J shed 0 bases, with 14 bases lying between them. Per the germline V gene, CDR1 is SEHNR and CDR2 is FQNEAQ (reference sequence). The CDR3 loop reads CASSLPKDGNSGNTIYF. The CDR3 DNA follows: TGTGCCAGCAGCTTACCTAAGGACGGTAACTCTGGAAACACCATATATTTT.

The CDR3: CASSRHAYQSNQPQHF. In nucleotides, the CDR3 is TGTGCCAGCAGCAGACATGCATACCAAAGCAATCAGCCCCAGCATTTT. The chain uses TRBV7-2 and TRBJ1-5; no clear D. The CDR3 runs 16 residues. CDR1 is SGHTA, CDR2 FQGNSA, per germline. Trimming took 5 bases from V and 1 from J, leaving 15 bases between them.

This chain links TRBV7-2 with TRBJ1-1; D gene uncertain. Trimming pared 1 base from V and 0 bases from J, leaving 3 bases between. This CDR3 contains 13 residues. CDR1 SGHTA and CDR2 FQGNSA come from the germline V gene. Here the CDR3 reads CASSLVVNTEAFF. The CDR3 nucleotides are TGTGCCAGCAGCTTAGTAGTGAACACTGAAGCTTTCTTT.

The V gene is TRBV15, the J gene TRBJ1-4; D perhaps matches TRBD1 (6 bases). Germline V lookup: CDR1 LNHNV, CDR2 YYDKDF (reference sequence). V lost 0 bases and J lost 8, with 13 bases in between. The CDR3 extends over 15 amino acids. CDR3 amino acids: CATSRDKGGGEKLFF. Written as DNA, the CDR3 is TGTGCCACCAGCAGAGATAAGGGGGGAGGCGAAAAACTGTTTTTT.

The chain carries TRBV5-1 and TRBJ2-7; D tentatively fits TRBD1 or TRBD2 (5 bases each). CDR1 is SGHRS and CDR2 is YFSETQ in the germline V gene. Trimming shortened V by 0 bases and J by 3 bases, and 13 bases separated the two germline ends. This CDR3 has 15 residues. CDR3 in DNA: TGCGCCAGCAGCTTGGAGGGGACGGTCTACTACGAGCAGTACTTC. This codes for CASSLEGTVYYEQYF.